The 24 T cell receptor beta chains below were found in one sample sequenced in a study of cytomegalovirus exposure and HLA in healthy donors. Researchers ran the PCR with 60 Vbeta and 13 Jbeta primers. Sequencing was performed with immunoSEQ multiplex PCR; in TCRdb, only in-frame clones are kept and a portion is missing. In the table there are some 93,000 clones, 9.4% of which are singletons. Material: PBMCs. These receptors were collected from a man in his fifties or sixties in good health and CMV-seropositive.

The J gene is TRBJ2-6, the V gene TRBV19, with TRBD1 matching over 7 bases. The CDR3 is 18 amino acids. With 1 base clipped from V and 0 bases from J, the junction kept 6 bases outside the gene matches. Per the germline V gene, CDR1 is LNHDA and CDR2 is SQIVND (reference sequence). The CDR3 coding sequence is TGTGCCAGTAGTATAGGAGGGACAGCCTACTCTGGGGCCAACGTCCTGACTTTC. This encodes CASSIGGTAYSGANVLTF.

The sample holds a few counts of this clone. The junction differs from germline at one of its ends, possibly a read error. The gene calls are TRBV6-6 and TRBJ1-5, with a possible D match to TRBD1 (6 bases). Germline V gene data show CDR1 as MNHNY and CDR2 as SVGAGI (reference sequence). The length of the CDR3 is 14 residues. CDR3 bases: TGTGCCAGCAGCCCGGATGGGGGCAATCAGCCCCAGAATTTT. This gives the protein CASSPDGGNQPQNF.

The sample holds many counts of this clone. The CDR3: CASRSSEQGRDTEAFF. The CDR3 DNA is TGTGCCAGCAGAAGTTCTGAACAGGGGCGGGACACTGAAGCTTTCTTT. J is TRBJ1-1 and V is TRBV27, with 7 bases matching TRBD1. The germline gives CDR1 MNHEY, CDR2 SMNVEV (reference sequence). The CDR3 has 16 amino acids. V lost 6 bases to trimming and J lost 3 bases; unmatched junction nucleotides: 13.

The chain joins TRBV7-6 to TRBJ2-7, with a weak D call TRBD2 (6 bases). Germline V lookup: CDR1 SGHVS, CDR2 FNYEAQ. The CDR3 runs 14 residues. With 0 bases removed from V and 7 bases from J, the gap between germline ends came to 13 bases. The chain's CDR3 is CASSLAEGTGEQYF. Written as DNA, the CDR3 is TGTGCCAGCAGCTTAGCGGAGGGGACGGGAGAGCAGTACTTC.

A few counts support this clone. V is TRBV18 and J is TRBJ1-1, with a tentative D call TRBD1 (5 bases). CDR1 and CDR2 (germline): KGHSH, LQKENI. Trimming left V 0 bases short and J 7 bases short, with 12 bases between. The CDR3 totals 14 residues. The CDR3 here is CASSPPGGRSEAFF. In nucleotides, the CDR3 is TGTGCCAGCTCACCACCGGGGGGTAGGAGTGAAGCTTTCTTT.

This clone has more than one count but fewer than ten. The rearrangement links TRBV6-1 to TRBJ1-2, with TRBD1 identical over 8 bases. Germline V lookup: CDR1 MNHNS, CDR2 SASEGT. With V trimmed by 1 base and J by 0 bases, 1 base remained unmatched. The CDR3 covers 15 residues. The CDR3 coding sequence is TGTGCCAGCAGTGAAGGGACAGGGCCTAACTATGGCTACACCTTC. Its translation: CASSEGTGPNYGYTF.

The chain is built from TRBV7-8 and TRBJ2-7; 7 bases match TRBD1. The CDR3 runs to 12 residues. V lost 5 bases and J lost 7; bases outside the gene matches: 5. CDR1 SGHVS and CDR2 FQNEAQ come from the germline V gene. The CDR3 spells CASSRTGEEQYF. The CDR3 bases are TGTGCCAGCAGCAGAACAGGGGAAGAGCAGTACTTC.

This clone was counted only a few times. J is TRBJ2-7 and V is TRBV11-3, with D unclear. There are 11 residues in the CDR3. The ends were cut back, 0 bases at V and 6 bases at J, with 3 bases in the middle. The V gene's germline CDR1 is SGHNT and CDR2 YENEEA. The CDR3 DNA is TGTGCCAGCAGCTTAGACGGCGAGCAGTACTTC. Translating it yields CASSLDGEQYF.

The chain uses TRBV5-1 and TRBJ2-3; 16 bases match TRBD2. Germline CDR1 and CDR2: SGHRS and YFSETQ. This CDR3 has 17 residues. Unmatched junction bases numbered 8, after V lost 4 bases and J lost 6 bases. CDR3 sequence reads: CASSASGLAGGPDTQYF. The DNA for the CDR3 is TGCGCCAGCAGCGCGTCGGGACTAGCGGGAGGGCCGGATACGCAGTATTTT.

The chain recombines TRBV27 with TRBJ2-1, with 7 nucleotides matching TRBD1. Germline assignment: CDR1 MNHEY and CDR2 SMNVEV (reference sequence). The CDR3 totals 15 residues. V was pared by 3 bases and J by 8 bases, with 10 bases of the junction left unmatched. The CDR3, as DNA: TGTGCCAGCAGTTTGCGACAGGGCTTAGTTGATGAGCAGTTCTTC. This codes for CASSLRQGLVDEQFF.

This clone was counted a few times. The chain couples TRBV2 to TRBJ1-1; D unresolved. V was pared by 3 bases and J by 6 bases, with 17 bases between. The germline CDR1 and CDR2 sequences are SNHLY and FYNNEI. The CDR3 is 15 amino acids. In nucleotides, the CDR3 is TGTGCCAGCAGTGAGCTGAGCTTCGCGTCTTCTGAAGCTTTCTTT. Its protein product is CASSELSFASSEAFF.

The table lists this clone with a few counts. Within the sample, other DNA sequences also encode this same CDR3. The chain is built from TRBV30 and TRBJ2-1; 7 bases are a match to TRBD2. Per the germline V gene, CDR1 is GTSNPN and CDR2 is SVGIG (reference sequence). This CDR3 is 15 amino acids long. Unmatched junction bases numbered 7, after V lost 4 bases and J lost 1 base. In nucleotides, the CDR3 is TGTGCCTGGACCCCTCTAGCGGTATCCTACAATGAGCAGTTCTTC. Residues: CAWTPLAVSYNEQFF.

This chain uses TRBV27 with TRBJ1-1; the D gene is possibly TRBD1 (6 bases). Germline V CDR1 and CDR2: MNHEY, SMNVEV (reference sequence). The CDR3 extends over 14 amino acids. V lost 5 bases, J lost 4 bases, and 14 bases lay in between. The CDR3 loop reads CASSQSPGVTEAFF. Written as DNA, the CDR3 is TGTGCCAGCAGTCAATCCCCAGGGGTCACTGAAGCTTTCTTT.

V is TRBV4-3 and J is TRBJ2-7; 10 nucleotides align to TRBD2. V was clipped by 0 bases and J by 6 bases; unmatched bases: 8. CDR1 and CDR2 from the germline V gene are LGHNA and YSLEER. The CDR3 contains 16 residues. CDR3 DNA sequence: TGCGCCAGCAGCCAAGATCCTGGCAGCGGGAGGGCCGAGCAGTACTTC. Residues: CASSQDPGSGRAEQYF.

There are a few counts of this clone. This rearrangement joins TRBV7-2 to TRBJ2-4; possibly TRBD1 for D (6 bases). The CDR3 spans 17 residues. Germline lookup yields CDR1 SGHTA and CDR2 FQGNSA. V was cut by 5 bases and J by 5 bases, with 22 bases left in between. The CDR3 DNA reads as TGTGCCAGCAGCCTTTCCCAGGGCCAGGGGCTCCAAAACATTCAGTACTTC. As protein: CASSLSQGQGLQNIQYF.

The chain uses TRBV19 and TRBJ2-2; possible D gene TRBD2, 6 bases. Germline assignment: CDR1 LNHDA and CDR2 SQIVND (reference sequence). CDR3 length equals 15 residues. Trimming took 3 bases from V and 5 from J, leaving 13 bases between them. CDR3 nucleotide sequence: TGTGCCAGTAGTATCATCGGCGGGGTTACCGGGGAGCTGTTTTTT. This translates into CASSIIGGVTGELFF.

The chain has TRBV7-9 and TRBJ1-5; no firm D call. Germline V gene data show CDR1 as SEHNR and CDR2 as FQNEAQ (reference sequence). Trimming shortened V by 3 bases and J by 6 bases, and 9 bases separated the two germline ends. The CDR3 is 13 amino acids. CDR3 in amino acids: CASSLMTSQPQHF. Written as DNA, the CDR3 is TGTGCCAGCAGCTTGATGACAAGTCAGCCCCAGCATTTT.

This chain uses TRBV25-1 with TRBJ2-1; the match to TRBD1 covers 8 bases. CDR1 is MGHDK and CDR2 is SYGVNS in the germline V gene. The CDR3 is made up of 17 amino acids. V was pared by 2 bases and J by 4 bases, with 10 bases of the junction left unmatched. Here the CDR3 reads CASSEAPGQVIYNEQFF. The CDR3 nucleotides are TGTGCCAGCAGTGAAGCTCCGGGACAGGTAATATACAATGAGCAGTTCTTC.

This clone was observed a handful of times. One end of the junction does not line up with germline, which may come from a read error. The chain links TRBV6-5 to TRBJ1-3, with 8 bases matching TRBD1. This CDR3 is 15 amino acids long. Germline-derived CDR1 and CDR2 are MNHEY and SVGAGI. CDR3 DNA sequence: TGTGCCAGCAGACGGGACAGGCGGGAGGGAAACGCCATATATTTT. Protein product: CASRRDRREGNAIYF.

V is TRBV7-9 and J is TRBJ2-7; 7 nucleotides agree with TRBD1. The length of the CDR3 is 15 residues. Trimming removed 5 bases from V and 3 bases from J; junction bases left unmatched: 10. CDR1 is SEHNR, CDR2 FQNEAQ, per germline (reference sequence). In DNA, the CDR3 is TGTGCCAGCAGCGCGTCATCGGGACAGTACTACGAGCAGTACTTC. As protein: CASSASSGQYYEQYF.

This clone was counted between two and nine times. This chain joins TRBV18 and TRBJ1-5; 8 bases line up with TRBD1. Germline CDR1 is KGHSH and CDR2 is LQKENI. V dropped 3 bases and J dropped 7; count of bases not matched to a gene: 5. The CDR3 runs to 14 residues. This chain's CDR3 is CASSPQGAQQPQHF. The CDR3 DNA reads as TGTGCCAGCTCACCTCAGGGGGCACAACAGCCCCAGCATTTT.

This clone showed up just a few times. This chain links TRBV7-6 with TRBJ2-2, with a possible D match to TRBD1 (5 bases). The germline CDR1 and CDR2 sequences are SGHVS and FNYEAQ. The CDR3 is 14 residues long. Trimming left V 8 bases short and J 5 bases short, with 15 bases between. CDR3 sequence (DNA): TGTGCCAGCGGGGCACGGCCTGGGACCGGGGAGCTGTTTTTT. Protein sequence: CASGARPGTGELFF.

This clone was recorded a few times. V and J are TRBV12-5 and TRBJ2-1, with 9 bases matching TRBD1. CDR3 length: 15 residues. Germline CDR1 and CDR2: LGHNT and FRNRAP. J lost 9 bases, V lost 5 bases, and 11 bases had no gene match. The DNA of the CDR3 is TGTGCTAGTGGTCCGGGACAGGGCGAGAGAATTGAGCAGTTCTTC. Encoded protein: CASGPGQGERIEQFF.

A few counts support this clone. The chain joins TRBV7-9 to TRBJ1-2; tentative D call: TRBD1 (6 bases). V was clipped by 8 bases and J by 8 bases, with 18 bases between them. Germline CDR1 reads SEHNR; CDR2 reads FQNEAQ (reference sequence). The CDR3 totals 13 residues. The CDR3: CASGGSGAPGYTF. Written as DNA, the CDR3 is TGTGCCAGCGGGGGATCAGGGGCGCCCGGCTACACCTTC.